The T cell receptor beta chain described here comes from a study of T cell responses to AZD1222 COVID-19 vaccine. Broader study findings: Reportedly, nearly half of unique spike TCRs recognized epitopes outside B.1.351/B.1.1.7 mutations. A mostly white British donor set with more females was recruited, and clonal diversity was possibly underestimated. An increase in Spike-specific TCR breadth and depth was observed after two AZD1222 doses.

Generated by immunoSEQ multiplex PCR, the TCRdb table keeps only in-frame clones and is missing some. Among 140,000 or so clones, 93% were seen once, and the ten largest hold around 12%. As regards this clone: Its target is unknown.

J was trimmed by 7 bases and V by 3 bases; bases with no gene match: 8. This CDR3 contains 15 residues. The V gene's germline CDR1 is SGHTA and CDR2 FQGNSA. The receptor was isolated from an adult who had recovered from COVID-19. The sequencing used peripheral blood, collected after recovery from COVID-19. The chain couples TRBV7-2 to TRBJ2-1, with 8 bases lining up with TRBD1. This CDR3 is CASSFGGTGPNEQFF. The CDR3 nucleotides are TGTGCCAGCAGCTTCGGAGGGACAGGCCCTAATGAGCAGTTCTTC. Full variable domain (rest looked up from reference TRBV7-2 and TRBJ2-1): GAGVSQSPSNKVTEKGKDVELRCDPISGHTALYWYRQSLGQGLEFLIYFQGNSAPDKSGLPSDRFSAERTGGSVSTLTIQRTQQEDSAVYLCASSFGGTGPNEQFFGPGTRLTVL.